This TCR beta chain was sequenced in a study of beta chain features in type 1 diabetes. Study information: The samples had 90 million to 130 million sorted cells examined in all. Study outcomes and limitations: Moderate but significant shortening of TCRB CDR3s was recorded in all four CD4+ subsets from Type 1 diabetes patients. Within the patient group, naive, central memory and Treg TCRB repertoires appeared more similar to each other than within healthy donors.

There are a few counts of this clone. Its antigen remains unidentified. The CDR3 consists of 15 residues. Per germline, CDR1 SGHTA and CDR2 FQGNSA. V was trimmed by 5 bases and J by 2 bases, leaving 10 bases between them. Isolated RNA was reverse transcribed in full, so expressed TCRB transcripts were sequenced. Assay: immunoSEQ multiplex PCR; the TCRdb copy retains only in-frame clones and omits some. The table has some 660,000 clones, more than 12% seen once. Donors contributed one heparinised blood draw apiece, averaging roughly 100 mL. Sequencing used naive CD4+ T cells from blood. The receptor comes from a man in his late teens or twenties with type 1 diabetes. The gene calls are TRBV7-2 and TRBJ2-6; weak D call: TRBD1 (5 bases). The CDR3 DNA is TGTGCCAGCAGCCAGCAGGGCCCTGGGGCCAACGTCCTGACTTTC. Amino acid sequence: CASSQQGPGANVLTF.